Here is one T cell receptor beta chain with its context. This entry is derived from a study of T cells in tuberculosis. Each clinical donor contributed on average roughly 90,000 T cells from unsorted cryopreserved PBMC. This table comes from immunoSEQ multiplex PCR, and its TCRdb copy is limited to in-frame clones, with some not included. The sample includes 20,000 to 25,000 clones, approximately 90% of them seen just once. The receptor's source is a donor between 10 and 35 years old with latent tuberculosis or without tuberculosis infection. Some clones in this sample may be carry-over from other donors' samples. Input material: PBMCs.

The chain's CDR3 is CASSQDWAGNTIYF. CDR3 nucleotides: TGTGCCAGCAGTCAAGATTGGGCCGGAAACACCATATATTTT. This rearrangement joins TRBV6-1 to TRBJ1-3, with D unclear. Trimming removed 5 bases from V and 4 bases from J, with 12 bases in between. This CDR3 spans 14 amino acids. Germline V CDR1 and CDR2: MNHNS, SASEGT.